The present T cell receptor (beta chain) was sequenced within a study of shared clonotypes between healthy human individuals. This clone has only one observation. Its antigen is unknown. Germline V gene data show CDR1 as SGHNT and CDR2 as YYREEE (reference sequence). CDR3 length equals 13 residues. V lost 4 bases and J 8 bases, leaving 15 bases between the germline ends. Sequenced by immunoSEQ multiplex PCR; TCRdb stores in-frame clones only, minus some. The repertoire consists of more than 400,000 clones, with about 96% occurring once and the leading ten covering 0.055% to 0.075%. General study results and limits: Unshared clonotypes carried lower generation probabilities than those common to all four donors.

Sequencing input: naive CD4+ T cells sorted from blood. Indicated subset: CD45RA+ positively selected. The sequence was collected from a woman aged 25 to 39 in good health. This rearrangement joins TRBV5-4 to TRBJ1-1; the D gene is possibly TRBD1 (6 bases). The CDR3 nucleotides read TGTGCCAGCAGCCTGCTACAGGGATCCGAAGCTTTCTTT. Protein: CASSLLQGSEAFF.